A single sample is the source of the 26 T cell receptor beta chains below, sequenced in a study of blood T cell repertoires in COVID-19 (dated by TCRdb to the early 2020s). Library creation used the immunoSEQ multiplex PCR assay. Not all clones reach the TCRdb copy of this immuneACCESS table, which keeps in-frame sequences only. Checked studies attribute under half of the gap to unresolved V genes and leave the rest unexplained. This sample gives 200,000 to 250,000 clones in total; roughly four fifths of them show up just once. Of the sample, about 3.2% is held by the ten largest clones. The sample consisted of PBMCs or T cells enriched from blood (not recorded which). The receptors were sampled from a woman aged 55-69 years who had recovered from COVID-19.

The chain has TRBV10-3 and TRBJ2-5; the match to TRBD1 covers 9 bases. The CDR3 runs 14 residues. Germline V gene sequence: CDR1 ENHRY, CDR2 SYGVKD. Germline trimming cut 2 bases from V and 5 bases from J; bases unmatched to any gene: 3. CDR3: CAISEGTGRETQYF. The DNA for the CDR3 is TGTGCCATCAGTGAGGGGACAGGGCGGGAGACCCAGTACTTC.

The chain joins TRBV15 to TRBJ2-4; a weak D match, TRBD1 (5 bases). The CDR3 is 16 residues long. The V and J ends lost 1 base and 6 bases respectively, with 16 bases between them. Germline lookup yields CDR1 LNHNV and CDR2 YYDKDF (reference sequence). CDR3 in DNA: TGTGCCACCAGCAGAGTAATTACAGGTCCCGGAAACATTCAGTACTTC. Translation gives CATSRVITGPGNIQYF.

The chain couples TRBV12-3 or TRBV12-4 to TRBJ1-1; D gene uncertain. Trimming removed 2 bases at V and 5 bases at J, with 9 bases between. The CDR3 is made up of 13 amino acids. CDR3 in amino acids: CASSLFQRTEAFF. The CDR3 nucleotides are TGTGCCAGCAGTTTATTCCAGAGGACTGAAGCTTTCTTT.

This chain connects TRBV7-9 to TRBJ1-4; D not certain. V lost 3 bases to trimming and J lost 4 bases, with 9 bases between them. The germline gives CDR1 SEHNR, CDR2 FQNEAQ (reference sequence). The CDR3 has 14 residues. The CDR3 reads CASSFLQSNEKLFF. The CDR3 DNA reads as TGTGCCAGCAGCTTTTTACAGAGTAATGAAAAACTGTTTTTT.

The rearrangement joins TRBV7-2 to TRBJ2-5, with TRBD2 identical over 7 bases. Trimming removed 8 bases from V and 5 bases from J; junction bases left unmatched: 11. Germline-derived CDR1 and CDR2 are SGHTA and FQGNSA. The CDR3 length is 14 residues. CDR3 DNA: TGTGCCAGCCACTTGTCGGGCGGGGGTGAGACCCAGTACTTC. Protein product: CASHLSGGGETQYF. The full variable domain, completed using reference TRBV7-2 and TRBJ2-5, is GAGVSQSPSNKVTEKGKDVELRCDPISGHTALYWYRQSLGQGLEFLIYFQGNSAPDKSGLPSDRFSAERTGGSVSTLTIQRTQQEDSAVYLCASHLSGGGETQYFGPGTRLLVL.

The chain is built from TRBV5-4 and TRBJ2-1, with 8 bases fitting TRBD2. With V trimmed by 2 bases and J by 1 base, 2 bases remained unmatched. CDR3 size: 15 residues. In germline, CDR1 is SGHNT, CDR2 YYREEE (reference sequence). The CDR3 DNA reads TGTGCCAGCAGCTTATCGGGAGGGTCCTACAATGAGCAGTTCTTC. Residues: CASSLSGGSYNEQFF.

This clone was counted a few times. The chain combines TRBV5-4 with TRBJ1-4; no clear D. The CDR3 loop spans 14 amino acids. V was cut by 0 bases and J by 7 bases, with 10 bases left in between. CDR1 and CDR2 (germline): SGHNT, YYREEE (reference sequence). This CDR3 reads CASSLELATEKLFF. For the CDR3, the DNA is TGTGCCAGCAGCTTGGAATTGGCCACTGAAAAACTGTTTTTT.

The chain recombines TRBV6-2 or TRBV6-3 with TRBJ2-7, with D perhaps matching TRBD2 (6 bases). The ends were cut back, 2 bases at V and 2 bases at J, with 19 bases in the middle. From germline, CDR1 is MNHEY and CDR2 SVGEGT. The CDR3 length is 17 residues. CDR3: CASSYDLGGTLAYEQYF. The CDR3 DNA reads TGTGCCAGCAGTTACGACTTAGGCGGGACCCTTGCCTACGAGCAGTACTTC.

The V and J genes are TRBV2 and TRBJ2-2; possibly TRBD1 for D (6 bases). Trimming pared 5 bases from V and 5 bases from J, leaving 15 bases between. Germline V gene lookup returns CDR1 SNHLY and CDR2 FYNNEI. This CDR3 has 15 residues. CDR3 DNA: TGTGCCAGCAGTCCGGAAGGGGGAGAAACCGGGGAGCTGTTTTTT. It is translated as CASSPEGGETGELFF.

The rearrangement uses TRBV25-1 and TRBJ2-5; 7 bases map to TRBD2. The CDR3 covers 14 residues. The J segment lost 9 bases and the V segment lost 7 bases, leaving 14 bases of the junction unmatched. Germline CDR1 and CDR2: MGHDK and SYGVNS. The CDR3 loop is CASTESGVRGAQYF. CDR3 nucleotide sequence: TGTGCCAGCACCGAAAGTGGGGTTCGGGGGGCCCAGTACTTC.

This CDR3 is CASSEATSGFGNEQFF. CDR3 coding DNA: TGCGCCAGCAGTGAGGCCACTAGCGGTTTTGGCAATGAGCAGTTCTTC. This chain connects TRBV10-1 to TRBJ2-1, with 8 bases lining up with TRBD2. V trimming: 2 bases; J trimming: 6 bases; junction bases outside the gene matches: 9. Germline CDR1 and CDR2: WNHNN and SYGVQD (reference sequence). This CDR3 is 16 amino acids long.

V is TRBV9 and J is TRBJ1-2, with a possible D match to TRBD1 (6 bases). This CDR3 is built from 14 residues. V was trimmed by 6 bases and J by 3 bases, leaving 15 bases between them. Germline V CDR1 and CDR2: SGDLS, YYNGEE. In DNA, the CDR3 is TGTGCCAGCATGAGGGGGTCCTCCGACTATGGCTACACCTTC. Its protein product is CASMRGSSDYGYTF.

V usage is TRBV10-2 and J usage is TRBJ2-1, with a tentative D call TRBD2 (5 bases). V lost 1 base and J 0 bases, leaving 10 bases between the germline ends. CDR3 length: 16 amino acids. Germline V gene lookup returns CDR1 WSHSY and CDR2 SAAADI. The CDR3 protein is CASSEFERSSYNEQFF. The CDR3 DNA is TGCGCCAGCAGTGAGTTCGAGCGGAGCTCCTACAATGAGCAGTTCTTC.

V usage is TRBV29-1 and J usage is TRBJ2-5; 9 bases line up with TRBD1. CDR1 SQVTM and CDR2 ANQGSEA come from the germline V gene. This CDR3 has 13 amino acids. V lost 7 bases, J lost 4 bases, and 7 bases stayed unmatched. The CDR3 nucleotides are TGCAGCGCCGCCCCGGGACAGGGAGAGACCCAGTACTTC. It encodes CSAAPGQGETQYF.

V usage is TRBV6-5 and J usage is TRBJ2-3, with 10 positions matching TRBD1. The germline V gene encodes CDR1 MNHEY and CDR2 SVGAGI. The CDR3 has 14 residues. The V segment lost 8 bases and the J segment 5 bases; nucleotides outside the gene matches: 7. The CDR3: CASRDRGKKDTQYF. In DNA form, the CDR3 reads TGTGCCAGCCGGGACAGGGGAAAAAAAGATACGCAGTATTTT.

CDR3 DNA sequence: TGTGCCAGCAGCCTTACACAGGGGGCGAACACCGGGGAGCTGTTTTTT. Protein product: CASSLTQGANTGELFF. This chain links TRBV7-2 with TRBJ2-2; 8 positions match TRBD1. Germline-derived CDR1 and CDR2 are SGHTA and FQGNSA. This CDR3 contains 16 residues. V trimming: 5 bases; J trimming: 0 bases; junction bases outside the gene matches: 5.

Here the CDR3 reads CAISQRLAEQETQYF. DNA of the CDR3: TGTGCCATCTCCCAGAGGTTAGCGGAGCAAGAGACCCAGTACTTC. The chain couples TRBV10-3 to TRBJ2-5, with a weak D call TRBD2 (6 bases). Trimming stripped 8 bases from V and 2 bases from J, with 18 bases between. The CDR3 runs to 15 residues. CDR1 is ENHRY and CDR2 is SYGVKD in the germline V gene.

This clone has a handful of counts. CDR3 residues: CASSDNGGSGSFQETQYF. DNA of the CDR3: TGTGCCAGTAGTGATAATGGGGGTAGCGGGAGTTTCCAAGAGACCCAGTACTTC. The genes are TRBV19 and TRBJ2-5; 9 bases fit TRBD2. V lost 5 bases, J lost 1 base, and 14 bases stayed unmatched. The germline V gene has CDR1 LNHDA and CDR2 SQIVND (reference sequence). The CDR3 is 18 residues long. The variable domain in full, completed from reference TRBV19 and TRBJ2-5, reads DGGITQSPKYLFRKEGQNVTLSCEQNLNHDAMYWYRQDPGQGLRLIYYSQIVNDFQKGDIAEGYSVSREKKESFPLTVTSAQKNPTAFYLCASSDNGGSGSFQETQYFGPGTRLLVL.

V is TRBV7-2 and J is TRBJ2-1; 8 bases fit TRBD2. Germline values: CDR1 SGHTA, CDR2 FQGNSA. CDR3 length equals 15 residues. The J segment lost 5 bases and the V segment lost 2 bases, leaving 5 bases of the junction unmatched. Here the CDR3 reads CASSLSAGDHNEQFF. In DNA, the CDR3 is TGTGCCAGCAGCTTATCAGCGGGGGATCACAATGAGCAGTTCTTC.

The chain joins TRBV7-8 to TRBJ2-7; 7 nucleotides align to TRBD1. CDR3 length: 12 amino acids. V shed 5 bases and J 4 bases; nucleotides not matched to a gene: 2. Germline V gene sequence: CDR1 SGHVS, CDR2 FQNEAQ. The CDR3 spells CASSQQGYEQYF. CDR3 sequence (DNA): TGTGCCAGCAGCCAACAGGGGTACGAGCAGTACTTC.

The CDR3 DNA follows: TGTGCCAGCAGCAAAGGGACACAACGAAACACCATATATTTT. It is translated as CASSKGTQRNTIYF. The chain is built from TRBV6-5 and TRBJ1-3, with D perhaps matching TRBD1 (6 bases). Germline V CDR1 and CDR2: MNHEY, SVGAGI. This CDR3 has 14 amino acids. V lost 6 bases to trimming and J lost 5 bases, with 14 bases between them.

The CDR3 DNA sequence: TGTGCCAGCAGTGAAGCCCTCGGCGAACAGGGGTATGGCTACACCTTC. Translated, it gives CASSEALGEQGYGYTF. This chain uses TRBV6-1 with TRBJ1-2; TRBD1 matches 7 bases. The CDR3 spans 16 residues. The germline CDR1 and CDR2 sequences are MNHNS and SASEGT. V shed 0 bases and J 5 bases; nucleotides not matched to a gene: 9.

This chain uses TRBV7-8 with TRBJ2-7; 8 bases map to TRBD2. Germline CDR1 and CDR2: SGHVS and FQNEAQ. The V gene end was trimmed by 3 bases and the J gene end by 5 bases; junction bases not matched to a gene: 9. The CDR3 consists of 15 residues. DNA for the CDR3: TGTGCCAGCAGCTTGGTATGGACTAGCTTCGACGAGCAGTACTTC. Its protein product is CASSLVWTSFDEQYF.

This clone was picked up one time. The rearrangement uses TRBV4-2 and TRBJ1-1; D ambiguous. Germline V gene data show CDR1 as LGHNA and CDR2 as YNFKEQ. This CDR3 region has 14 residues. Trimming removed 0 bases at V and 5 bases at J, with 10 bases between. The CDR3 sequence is CASSQEAGWTEAFF. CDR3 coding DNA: TGTGCCAGCAGCCAAGAGGCGGGGTGGACTGAAGCTTTCTTT.

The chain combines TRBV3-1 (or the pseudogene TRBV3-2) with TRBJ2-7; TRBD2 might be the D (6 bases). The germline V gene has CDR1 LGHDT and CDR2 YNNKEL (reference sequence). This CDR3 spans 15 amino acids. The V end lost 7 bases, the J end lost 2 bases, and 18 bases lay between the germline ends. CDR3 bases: TGTGCCAGCACCCCTAGCGACCAACTTCCCTACGAGCAGTACTTC. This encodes CASTPSDQLPYEQYF.

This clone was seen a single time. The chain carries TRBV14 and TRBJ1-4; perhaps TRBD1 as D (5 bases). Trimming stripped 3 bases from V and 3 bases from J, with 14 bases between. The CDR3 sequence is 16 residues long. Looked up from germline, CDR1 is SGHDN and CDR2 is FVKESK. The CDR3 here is CASSHTERGPNEKLFF. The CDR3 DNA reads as TGTGCCAGCAGCCATACCGAGCGGGGACCTAATGAAAAACTGTTTTTT. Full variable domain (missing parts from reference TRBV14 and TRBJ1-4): EAGVTQFPSHSVIEKGQTVTLRCDPISGHDNLYWYRRVMGKEIKFLLHFVKESKQDESGMPNNRFLAERTGGTYSTLKVQPAELEDSGVYFCASSHTERGPNEKLFFGSGTQLSVL.